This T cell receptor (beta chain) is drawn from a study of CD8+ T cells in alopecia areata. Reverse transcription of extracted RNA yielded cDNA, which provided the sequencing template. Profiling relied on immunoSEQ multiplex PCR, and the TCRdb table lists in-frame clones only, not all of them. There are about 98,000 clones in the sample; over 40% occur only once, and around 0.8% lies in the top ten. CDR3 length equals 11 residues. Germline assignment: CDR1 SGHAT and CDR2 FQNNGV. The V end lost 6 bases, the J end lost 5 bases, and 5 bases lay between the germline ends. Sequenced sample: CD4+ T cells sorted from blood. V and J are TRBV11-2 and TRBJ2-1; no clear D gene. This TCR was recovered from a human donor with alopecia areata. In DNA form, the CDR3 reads TGTGCCAGCAGGTTTGACAATGAGCAGTTCTTC. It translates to CASRFDNEQFF.